This TCR beta chain is drawn from a study of T cell responses to AZD1222 COVID-19 vaccine. Study findings and constraints: A mostly white British donor set with more females was recruited, and clonal diversity was possibly underestimated. Seropositive at baseline were only a handful of AZD1222 recipients. Unmutated variant regions are reportedly the target of nearly half of TCRs that are spike-specific.

Samples with a second dose at about 4 or about 12 weeks were pooled together. This CDR3 spans 15 amino acids. Germline V lookup: CDR1 SGHAT, CDR2 FQNNGV. The V and J ends lost 5 bases and 4 bases, in that order; junction bases with no gene match: 10. Concerning this clone: Its antigen is undetermined.

Measured with immunoSEQ multiplex PCR; TCRdb has only the in-frame clones, and not every one. The data show roughly 100,000 clones, about 89% seen once. The source is an adult who received the AZD1222 COVID-19 vaccine. The sample here was peripheral blood, taken 28 days after the second AZD1222 dose. This chain uses TRBV11-2 with TRBJ2-5; 7 bases are shared with TRBD2. The CDR3 loop is CASSLEAGTGETQYF. DNA of the CDR3: TGTGCCAGCAGCCTCGAAGCGGGAACTGGAGAGACCCAGTACTTC.